The rows below give T cell receptor beta chains drawn from one sample of a study of identical twins. MiXCR, run by TCRdb on the 5' RACE reads, gives a single entry per CDR3 protein. The data contain around 220,000 distinct CDR3 sequences, over 13% of them singletons. The sample taken for sequencing was memory (CD45RO+) T cells sorted from blood. Source of these receptors: a woman aged 18-29 years in good health. Both conserved end residues are part of each CDR3. The D gene is left open where the match is weak. Clone size appears in some rows only: once, few, many, or a class for an expanded clone.

clone_size	v_call	j_call	d_call	cdr3_nt	cdr3_aa
few	TRBV6-5	TRBJ2-7	TRBD2	TGTGCCAGCAGTTACATGGTAGCGGGAGCCTACGAGCAGTACTTC	CASSYMVAGAYEQYF
.	TRBV29-1	TRBJ1-2	.	TGCAGCGTTGGGTTTGGGGGGACCTATGGCTACACCTTC	CSVGFGGTYGYTF
.	TRBV4-2	TRBJ1-5	.	TGTGCCAGCAGCCAAGAGCGCACCCTCAATCAGCCCCAGCATTTT	CASSQERTLNQPQHF
.	TRBV5-1	TRBJ2-5	TRBD2	TGCGCCAGCAGCTCCTTAGCGGGGGGAAAAGAGACCCAGTACTTC	CASSSLAGGKETQYF
.	TRBV5-1	TRBJ1-2	.	TGCGCCAGCAGCTTGGGGCGGACAGTCCTTTTAGCTAACTATGGCTACACCTTC	CASSLGRTVLLANYGYTF
many	TRBV7-9	TRBJ1-3	.	TGTGCCAGCAGCTTAAGCCAGCAAGGAAACACCATATATTTT	CASSLSQQGNTIYF
few	TRBV7-2	TRBJ2-3	TRBD2	TGTGCCAGCAGCCCCGGGCGGGAGGGCGTATATACGCAGTATTTT	CASSPGREGVYTQYF
many	TRBV7-9	TRBJ2-4	.	TGTGCCAGCAGCCCCCGGGCCGACCCGAAAAACATTCAGTACTTC	CASSPRADPKNIQYF
few	TRBV18	TRBJ1-5	TRBD1	TGTGCCAGCTCACCAGGGACAGGAAACCGACAGCCCCAGCATTTT	CASSPGTGNRQPQHF
few	TRBV20-1	TRBJ2-3	.	TGCAGTGCTCCCTCTAGGGCAGATACGCAGTATTTT	CSAPSRADTQYF
.	TRBV18	TRBJ1-1	TRBD1	TGTGCCAGCTCACCATCGACAGGGGGAGGGACTGAAGCTTTCTTT	CASSPSTGGGTEAFF
few	TRBV29-1	TRBJ1-2	.	TGCAGCGTTGAAGCCCGGGGGGCTCACGGCTACACCTTC	CSVEARGAHGYTF
many	TRBV20-1	TRBJ2-1	TRBD2	TGCAGTGCTGGACCAGCGGGAAGTTACAATGAGCAGTTCTTC	CSAGPAGSYNEQFF
.	TRBV12-2	TRBJ2-1	.	TGTGCAAGTCGCTCGGGGGGGGGCGACAATGAGCAGTTCTTC	CASRSGGGDNEQFF
few	TRBV2	TRBJ2-7	.	TGTGCCAGCAGTCGGACAGTCAGGGAGCAGTACTTC	CASSRTVREQYF
.	TRBV7-2	TRBJ2-3	.	TGTGCCAGCTGCAAGGGACTTAACACAGATACGCAGTATTTT	CASCKGLNTDTQYF
.	TRBV9	TRBJ2-2	.	TGTGCCAGCAGTACGACCTTTAGCGGCACCGGGGAGCTGTTTTTT	CASSTTFSGTGELFF
.	TRBV29-1	TRBJ2-2	.	TGCAGCGTTGAAGATGACCCGCACACCGGGGAGCTGTTTTTT	CSVEDDPHTGELFF
few	TRBV7-9	TRBJ2-7	TRBD1	TGTGCCTTCAGCCAGAGGGGACAGCTCACCTACGAGCAGTACTTC	CAFSQRGQLTYEQYF
.	TRBV6-1	TRBJ2-7	.	TGTGCCAGCAGTCGGCTCCGGGACGGGCCTTACGAGCAGTACTTC	CASSRLRDGPYEQYF
few	TRBV29-1	TRBJ2-4	.	TGCAGCGTTGAAGTAGGGGTAGCCAAAAACATTCAGTACTTC	CSVEVGVAKNIQYF
.	TRBV3-1	TRBJ1-6	.	TGTGCCAGCAGCCCCCCGGACAGAGTATCACCCCTCCACTTT	CASSPPDRVSPLHF